This TCR beta chain was retrieved from a study of blood T cell repertoires in COVID-19. Overall study context: Italy, Spain and the United States were the sources of the convalescent and acute COVID-19 samples. Nucleic acid was either cDNA or gDNA, and it came from T cells, B-cell-depleted T cells, or PBMCs.

Method: immunoSEQ multiplex PCR; TCRdb's copy keeps in-frame clones and lacks some. The table includes over 60,000 clones, roughly nine tenths detected once. Trimming took off 3 bases at V and 6 bases at J, with 14 bases between the two ends. CDR1 is DFQATT, CDR2 SNEGSKA, per germline (reference sequence). The CDR3 totals 13 residues. The rearrangement links TRBV20-1 to TRBJ1-1; D may be TRBD1 (5 bases). The TCR was taken from a man aged 55 to 70 with acute or convalescent COVID-19. Material for sequencing was peripheral blood. The CDR3 bases are TGCAGTGCTAGTGAGGCGGGGGGTTCTGAAGCTTTCTTT. This translates into CSASEAGGSEAFF.